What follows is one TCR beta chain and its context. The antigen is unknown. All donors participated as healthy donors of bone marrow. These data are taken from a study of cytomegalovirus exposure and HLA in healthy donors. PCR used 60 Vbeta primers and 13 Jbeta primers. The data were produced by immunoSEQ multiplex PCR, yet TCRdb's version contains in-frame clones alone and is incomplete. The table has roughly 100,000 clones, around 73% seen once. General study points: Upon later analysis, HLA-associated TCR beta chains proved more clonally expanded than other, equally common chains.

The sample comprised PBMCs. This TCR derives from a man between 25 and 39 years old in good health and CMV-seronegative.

The CDR3 sequence is CASRDLKGNYGYTF. In nucleotides, the CDR3 is TGCGCCAGCAGGGACCTCAAGGGGAACTATGGCTACACCTTC. V is TRBV5-1 and J is TRBJ1-2; the D gene is possibly TRBD1 (5 bases). Germline V CDR1 and CDR2: SGHRS, YFSETQ. V was shortened by 5 bases and J by 2 bases, with 13 bases between the two germline ends. The CDR3 has 14 residues.